This T cell receptor beta chain was captured by sequencing in a study of shared clonotypes between healthy human individuals. Study as a whole: CD4 naive and CD4 memory each took three plates per donor, while CD8 naive took two and CD8 memory one.

Profiling relied on immunoSEQ multiplex PCR, and the TCRdb table lists in-frame clones only, not all of them. The sample yields some 1 million clones, around 75% seen once. Germline trimming cut 8 bases from V and 2 bases from J; bases unmatched to any gene: 0. Germline V CDR1 and CDR2: MDHEN, SYDVKM. This CDR3 region has 12 residues. This TCR came from a man younger than 35 in good health. Sequenced input: memory CD4+ T cells sorted from blood. Subset here: CD45RA-negative fraction. The chain couples TRBV28 to TRBJ2-1, with TRBD2 matching 7 bases. The DNA of the CDR3 is TGTGCCAGCCGGGGGGCCTACAATGAGCAGTTCTTC. Its translation is CASRGAYNEQFF.